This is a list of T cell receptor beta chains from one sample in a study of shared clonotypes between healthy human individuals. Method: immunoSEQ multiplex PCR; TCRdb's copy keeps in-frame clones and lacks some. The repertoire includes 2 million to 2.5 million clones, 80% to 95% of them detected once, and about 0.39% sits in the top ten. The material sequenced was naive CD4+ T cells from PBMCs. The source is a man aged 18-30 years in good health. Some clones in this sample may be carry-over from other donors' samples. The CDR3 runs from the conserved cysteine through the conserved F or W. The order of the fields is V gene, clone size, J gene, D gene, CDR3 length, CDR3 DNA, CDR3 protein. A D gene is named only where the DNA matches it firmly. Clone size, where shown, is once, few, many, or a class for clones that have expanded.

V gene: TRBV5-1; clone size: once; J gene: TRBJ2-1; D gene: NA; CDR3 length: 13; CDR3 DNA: TGCGCCAGCAGCTTCGGTCAATACAATGAGCAGTTCTTC; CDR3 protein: CASSFGQYNEQFF
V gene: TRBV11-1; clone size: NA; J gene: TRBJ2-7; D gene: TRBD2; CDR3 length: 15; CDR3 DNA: TGTGCCAGCAGCTTGCGTACCCAGCGGGGGCACGAGCAGTACTTC; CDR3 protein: CASSLRTQRGHEQYF
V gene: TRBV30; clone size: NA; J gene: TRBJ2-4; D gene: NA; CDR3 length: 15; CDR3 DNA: TGTGCCTGGAGTACCCCCCGGACTACCCAAAACATTCAGTACTTC; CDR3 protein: CAWSTPRTTQNIQYF
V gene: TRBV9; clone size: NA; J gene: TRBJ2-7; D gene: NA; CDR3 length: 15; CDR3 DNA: TGTGCCAGCAGCCCCACCGGGAATCGAGCCTACGAGCAGTACTTC; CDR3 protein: CASSPTGNRAYEQYF
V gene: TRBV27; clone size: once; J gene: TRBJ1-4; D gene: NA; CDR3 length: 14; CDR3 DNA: TGTGCCAGCAGTCGGGGGCGTTTTAATGAAAAACTGTTTTTT; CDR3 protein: CASSRGRFNEKLFF
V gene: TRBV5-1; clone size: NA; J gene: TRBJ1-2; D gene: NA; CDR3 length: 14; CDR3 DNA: TGCGCCAGCAGCGTGACAGATGGAAACGATGGCTACACCTTC; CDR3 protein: CASSVTDGNDGYTF
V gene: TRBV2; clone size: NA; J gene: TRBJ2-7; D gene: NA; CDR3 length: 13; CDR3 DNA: TGTGCCACCCAACTTCGACGGGACTACGAGCAGTACTTC; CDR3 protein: CATQLRRDYEQYF
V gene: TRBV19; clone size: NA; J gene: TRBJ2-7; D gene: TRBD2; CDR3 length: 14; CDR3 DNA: TGTGCCAGTATGGTCACTAGCGGGGCTTACGAGCAGTACTTC; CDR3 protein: CASMVTSGAYEQYF
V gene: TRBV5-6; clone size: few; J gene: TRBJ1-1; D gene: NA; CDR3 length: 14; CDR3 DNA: TGTGCCAGCAGCTTGTGGCAGGGGAACACTGAAGCTTTCTTT; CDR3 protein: CASSLWQGNTEAFF
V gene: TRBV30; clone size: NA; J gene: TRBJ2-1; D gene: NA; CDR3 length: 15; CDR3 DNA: TGTGCCTGGAGTGCCTTAGGCAGGGGTGTTTATGAGCAGTTCTTC; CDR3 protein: CAWSALGRGVYEQFF
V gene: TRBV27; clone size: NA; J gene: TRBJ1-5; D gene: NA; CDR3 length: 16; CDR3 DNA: TGTGCCAGCAGTCCACTGACTGACTTTAGCAATCAGCCCCAGCATTTT; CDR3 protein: CASSPLTDFSNQPQHF
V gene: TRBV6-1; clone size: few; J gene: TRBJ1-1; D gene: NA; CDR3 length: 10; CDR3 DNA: TGTGCCAGCAGGGACTACCAAGCTTTCTTT; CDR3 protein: CASRDYQAFF
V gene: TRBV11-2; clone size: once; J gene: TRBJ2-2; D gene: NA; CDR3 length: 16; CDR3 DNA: TGTGCCAGCAGCTTAGAGCGCCAGGGTGGAACCGGGGAGCTGTTTTTT; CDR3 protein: CASSLERQGGTGELFF
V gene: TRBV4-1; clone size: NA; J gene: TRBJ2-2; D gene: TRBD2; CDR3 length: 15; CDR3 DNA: TGCGCCAGCAGCCAAGGCGGGGCGGGGGCCGGGGAGCTGTTTTTT; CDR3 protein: CASSQGGAGAGELFF
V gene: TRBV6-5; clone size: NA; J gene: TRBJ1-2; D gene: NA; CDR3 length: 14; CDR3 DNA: TGTGCCAGCAACTCCGGCGCGGGGTTAGGTGGCTACACCTTC; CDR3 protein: CASNSGAGLGGYTF
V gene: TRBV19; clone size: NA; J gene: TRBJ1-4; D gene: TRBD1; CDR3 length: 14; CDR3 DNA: TGTGCCAGTAGTTTTGTCAGGGGGCGTGAAAAACTGTTTTTT; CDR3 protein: CASSFVRGREKLFF